Each of the 10 T cell receptor beta chains below was sequenced from the same sample in a study of shared clonotypes between healthy human individuals. The method was immunoSEQ multiplex PCR; TCRdb's version includes in-frame clones alone and lacks a portion of them. Of hundreds of thousands of clones detected, about two thirds appear once; the ten largest clones hold around 1.8%. The sequenced material came from memory CD4+ T cells sorted from blood. Subset here: CD45RA-negative fraction. The source is a woman in her 30s in good health.

V and J are TRBV10-3 and TRBJ1-1; 10 bases align to TRBD1. Germline V gives CDR1 ENHRY, CDR2 SYGVKD. Losses at the gene ends were 6 bases for V and 1 base for J; bases not matched to a gene: 5. There are 15 residues in the CDR3. The CDR3 protein is CAISPGQGKNTEAFF. DNA for the CDR3: TGTGCCATCAGCCCGGGACAGGGGAAGAACACTGAAGCTTTCTTT.

This rearrangement joins TRBV5-1 to TRBJ1-1; D remains unclear. This CDR3 contains 15 residues. Germline CDR1 and CDR2: SGHRS and YFSETQ. Deletions cut 0 bases from V and 1 base from J, with 10 bases between. The CDR3 sequence: CASSLAFTANTEAFF. DNA of the CDR3: TGCGCCAGCAGCTTGGCATTTACAGCGAACACTGAAGCTTTCTTT.

The V gene is TRBV28, the J gene TRBJ2-7; 12 nucleotides match TRBD2. V lost 1 base to trimming and J lost 4 bases; unmatched junction nucleotides: 5. The germline gives CDR1 MDHEN, CDR2 SYDVKM. The CDR3 contains 16 residues. In DNA, the CDR3 is TGTGCCAGCAGTTTATACGGTACTAGCGGGAGGTACGAGCAGTACTTC. Encoded protein: CASSLYGTSGRYEQYF.

The CDR3 DNA sequence: TGTGCCAGCAGCTTGGACAGGGGTCAAAAGTTCTTC. Its protein is CASSLDRGQKFF. The chain uses TRBV5-6 and TRBJ2-1, with 7 positions matching TRBD1. The V gene end was trimmed by 0 bases and the J gene end by 14 bases; junction bases not matched to a gene: 5. Germline values: CDR1 SGHDT, CDR2 YYEEEE. This CDR3 contains 12 residues.

In its sample, this clone was seen once. Other DNA variants within this sample encode the same CDR3. In DNA, the CDR3 is TGTGCCAGCAGCCAAGATCGGACAGTTGAAGAGACCCAGTACTTC. Encoded protein: CASSQDRTVEETQYF. V and J are TRBV4-2 and TRBJ2-5; D is possibly TRBD1 (6 bases). V dropped 0 bases and J dropped 3 bases, with 11 bases sitting between them. CDR1 LGHNA and CDR2 YNFKEQ come from the germline V gene. The CDR3 consists of 15 residues.

This rearrangement joins TRBV4-1 to TRBJ1-4; D is undetermined. Per the germline V gene, CDR1 is MGHRA and CDR2 is YSYEKL. The V and J ends lost 3 bases and 8 bases respectively, with 10 bases between them. This CDR3 has 13 residues. For the CDR3, the DNA is TGCGCCAGCAGCCATCCACCGGGGGAAAAACTGTTTTTT. This encodes CASSHPPGEKLFF.

This clone has more than one count but fewer than ten. The rearrangement links TRBV28 to TRBJ1-2, with 10 bases aligning to TRBD1. Germline trimming cut 6 bases from V and 5 bases from J; bases unmatched to any gene: 9. The CDR3 loop spans 15 amino acids. The germline V gene encodes CDR1 MDHEN and CDR2 SYDVKM. CDR3 nucleotide sequence: TGTGCCAGCAGGTCCGGACAGGGGGACGGATATGGCTACACCTTC. It specifies CASRSGQGDGYGYTF.

Remarks on this clone: The sample holds other DNA sequences that translate to the same CDR3. The genes are TRBV29-1 and TRBJ2-7; no clear D. The CDR3 spans 12 residues. CDR1 and CDR2 from the germline V gene are SQVTM and ANQGSEA. V dropped 6 bases and J dropped 0 bases, with 9 bases sitting between them. The CDR3 nucleotides read TGCAGCGTGGCGGTGAGCTCCTACGAGCAGTACTTC. Its protein is CSVAVSSYEQYF.

In its sample, this clone was seen a few times. J is TRBJ2-2 and V is TRBV9; D call uncertain. Germline lookup yields CDR1 SGDLS and CDR2 YYNGEE. There are 13 residues in the CDR3. V lost 0 bases and J lost 4, with 4 bases in between. Written as DNA, the CDR3 is TGTGCCAGCAGCGTAGATGGCACCGGGGAGCTGTTTTTT. This gives the protein CASSVDGTGELFF.

For the CDR3, the DNA is TGCGCCAGCAGCCAAGTAATGTTCAGCGAGCAGTACTTC. Protein: CASSQVMFSEQYF. The chain couples TRBV4-1 to TRBJ2-7; D is unclear. V gave up 1 base and J gave up 6 bases, with 10 bases separating them. The CDR3 loop spans 13 amino acids. Germline CDR1 and CDR2: MGHRA and YSYEKL.